This T cell receptor beta chain was identified during a study of PD-1 blockade in classical Hodgkin lymphoma. Study-wide results and caveats: Nivolumab initiated under 1 year post-ASCT led to patient exclusion.

TCRdb's copy holds only in-frame clones and misses some; the assay was immunoSEQ multiplex PCR. The table lists about 60,000 clones, roughly nine tenths of them singletons. The sample holds one count of this clone. The target antigen is unknown. There was relapse after autologous stem cell transplantation in every patient, and there was variation in brentuximab vedotin exposure. Trimming took off 5 bases at V and 4 bases at J, with 12 bases between the two ends. The CDR3 runs to 14 residues. Germline-derived CDR1 and CDR2 are MDHEN and SYDVKM. The clonotype originates from a human donor with classical Hodgkin lymphoma. The chain employs TRBV28 and TRBJ1-5; D is possibly TRBD1 (6 bases). Specimen: peripheral blood mononuclear cells (PBMCs), collected at baseline. The CDR3 nucleotides read TGTGCCAGCAGTGAACAGGGTCTAAATCAGCCCCAGCATTTT. It specifies CASSEQGLNQPQHF.